One TCR beta chain is described in this entry. What it recognizes is unknown. The data belong to a study of blood T cells in healthy people across ages. Study observations and caveats: Because sorting was not performed, PBMCs prevented conclusive naive versus antigen-experienced comparison.

A second PCR of 7 to 11 cycles used a sample-barcoded 5' primer and a J-beta primer mix. From each sample, at least 2.5 million paired-end reads containing CDR3 were obtained. TCRdb redid the calling of the 5' RACE reads with MiXCR, one entry per CDR3 protein. This table has some 1.6 million distinct CDR3 sequences, roughly 32% appearing once. CDR1 SEHNR and CDR2 FQNEAQ come from the germline V gene (reference sequence). The CDR3 loop spans 14 amino acids. Trimming removed 5 bases at V and 5 bases at J, with 15 bases between. Each sample used at least 6 million PBMCs. The source material was blood. V and J are TRBV7-9 and TRBJ1-1; maybe TRBD1 (5 bases). The TCR comes from a woman aged 30 to 39 in good health. The CDR3 reads CASSMGGGSTEAFF. CDR3 bases: TGTGCCAGCAGCATGGGTGGGGGGTCGACTGAAGCTTTCTTT.